This T cell receptor beta chain was captured in a study of T cells after yellow fever vaccination. Study-wide results and limits: Subsequent to the booster, the majority of primary-vaccination clones reappeared (roughly 95% CD4, 80% to 90% CD8).

V lost 2 bases to trimming and J lost 5 bases; unmatched junction nucleotides: 11. The CDR3 totals 17 residues. CDR1 and CDR2 (germline): LGHNA, YSLEER. Comments on this clonotype: As yet, its antigen is unknown.

5'RACE template switching produced TCR cDNA carrying a universal primer site and UMIs. TCRdb re-analysed the 5' RACE reads in MiXCR, keeping a single row per CDR3 protein. The top ten clones hold about 40% of a sample with about 130,000 distinct CDR3 sequences, roughly 8.2% of them seen once. The V gene is TRBV4-3, the J gene TRBJ2-1; TRBD2 matches at 8 bases. The sample here was CD8+ T cells sorted from PBMCs, taken on the day of the yellow fever booster vaccination. The clonotype originates from a man aged 18 to 35 who received the YFV17D yellow fever vaccine. In DNA form, the CDR3 reads TGCGCCAGCAGCCAACTGGCTCCAGCGGGGGCCAACAATGAGCAGTTCTTC. Residues: CASSQLAPAGANNEQFF.